This TCR beta chain was obtained from a study of shared clonotypes between healthy human individuals. In this sample, this clone turned up a few times. V lost 5 bases to trimming and J lost 0 bases, with 11 bases between them. Germline V CDR1 and CDR2: MNHNS, SASEGT. This CDR3 has 15 amino acids. The authors loaded 200 ng DNA, 30,000 to 35,000 T cell genomes, into sorted-subset replicate PCRs. This table comes from immunoSEQ multiplex PCR, and its TCRdb copy is limited to in-frame clones, with some not included. The table lists around 1.1 million clones, about 80% of them singletons. The clonotype comes from a man aged 18 to 29 in good health. Some clones in this sample may be carry-over from other donors' samples. The chain joins TRBV6-1 to TRBJ1-5; D perhaps matches TRBD1 (5 bases). The sample comprised memory CD4+ T cells from PBMCs. Subset of the sample: CD45RA-negative fraction. The CDR3 DNA sequence: TGTGCCAGCAGTTGGGGGGACCCTAGCAATCAGCCCCAGCATTTT. It specifies CASSWGDPSNQPQHF.